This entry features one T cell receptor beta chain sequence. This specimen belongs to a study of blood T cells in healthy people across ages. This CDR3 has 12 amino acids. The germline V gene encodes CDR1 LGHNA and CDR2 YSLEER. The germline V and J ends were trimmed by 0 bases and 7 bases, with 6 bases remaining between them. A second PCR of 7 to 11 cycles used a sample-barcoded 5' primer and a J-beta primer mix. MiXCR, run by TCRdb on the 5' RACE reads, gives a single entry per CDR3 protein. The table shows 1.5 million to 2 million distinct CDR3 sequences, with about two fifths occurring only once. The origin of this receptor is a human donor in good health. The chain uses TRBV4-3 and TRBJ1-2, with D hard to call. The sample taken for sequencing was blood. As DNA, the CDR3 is TGCGCCAGCAGCCAAGATTTCAGTGGCTACACCTTC. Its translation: CASSQDFSGYTF.